The T cell receptor (beta chain) described here comes from a study of graft-versus-host responses after intestinal transplantation. The CDR3 contains 14 residues. The ends lost 2 bases at V and 9 bases at J; junction bases unmatched: 8. Germline loops: CDR1 SGHRS, CDR2 YFSETQ. The authors processed graft tissue to release intraepithelial and lamina propria lymphocytes. Measured with immunoSEQ multiplex PCR; TCRdb has only the in-frame clones, and not every one. This table has around 13,000 clones, 70% to 85% appearing once. The receptor was isolated from a human patient who received an intestinal transplant, so some T cells may come from the graft donor. J is TRBJ2-1 and V is TRBV5-1, with 7 positions matching TRBD2. The sequenced sample was ileum tissue, obtained 16 days after intestinal transplant. This chain's CDR3 is CASSLAGTFREQFF. The DNA for the CDR3 is TGCGCCAGCAGCTTAGCGGGAACTTTTCGTGAGCAGTTCTTC.